These 24 T cell receptor beta chains were all obtained from the same sample, sequenced in a study of blood T cells in healthy people across ages. The second PCR ran about 6 to 12 cycles with a sample-barcoded 5' primer and J-beta primers. One entry per CDR3 protein results from TCRdb running MiXCR on the 5' RACE reads. The top ten clones hold approximately 4.1% of a sample with 1.5 million to 1.8 million distinct CDR3 sequences, about 42% of them seen once. The sequencing input was blood. These receptors originate from a woman younger than 30 in good health.

J is TRBJ1-2 and V is TRBV7-2; no firm D call. There are 16 residues in the CDR3. The germline CDR1 and CDR2 sequences are SGHTA and FQGNSA. Trimming took 4 bases from V and 3 from J, leaving 18 bases between them. CDR3 DNA sequence: TGTGCCAGCAGCTCTAGGGCGACGGGTTCAGACTATGGCTACACCTTC. Translating it yields CASSSRATGSDYGYTF. The whole variable domain, remainder taken from reference TRBV7-2 and TRBJ1-2, is GAGVSQSPSNKVTEKGKDVELRCDPISGHTALYWYRQSLGQGLEFLIYFQGNSAPDKSGLPSDRFSAERTGGSVSTLTIQRTQQEDSAVYLCASSSRATGSDYGYTFGSGTRLTVV.

The chain has TRBV13 and TRBJ2-1, with 14 positions matching TRBD2. The CDR3 runs 21 residues. The V gene's germline CDR1 is PRHDT and CDR2 FYEKMQ (reference sequence). J lost 7 bases, V lost 5 bases, and 22 bases had no gene match. CDR3 amino acids: CASSPGWPGLAGDASENEQFF. Here the CDR3 DNA reads TGTGCCAGCAGCCCGGGATGGCCGGGACTAGCGGGGGACGCATCAGAGAATGAGCAGTTCTTC.

V is TRBV5-1 and J is TRBJ2-3; D perhaps matches TRBD2 (6 bases). V gave up 4 bases and J gave up 3 bases, with 12 bases separating them. Germline V gene sequence: CDR1 SGHRS, CDR2 YFSETQ. The CDR3 sequence is 14 residues long. The CDR3: CASSRGLETDTQYF. In nucleotides, the CDR3 is TGCGCCAGCAGCCGGGGACTGGAAACAGATACGCAGTATTTT.

There are many counts of this clonotype. The rearrangement uses TRBV6-2 or TRBV6-3 and TRBJ2-7, with D possibly TRBD2 on 5 matching bases. The CDR3 is 13 amino acids. CDR1 is MNHEY and CDR2 is SVGEGT in the germline V gene. Between the trimmed V and J ends, which lost 7 bases and 2 bases, there was a span of 12 bases. The CDR3 protein is CASTPRGTYEQYF. The CDR3 DNA reads as TGTGCCAGCACCCCTCGAGGGACCTACGAGCAGTACTTC.

This clonotype was observed once. The chain couples TRBV11-2 to TRBJ2-7, with 7 bases aligning to TRBD1. V shed 4 bases and J 2 bases; nucleotides not matched to a gene: 5. The CDR3 runs 14 residues. Germline V CDR1 and CDR2: SGHAT, FQNNGV. The CDR3 DNA sequence: TGTGCCAGCAGCTACGGGACAGTGACCTACGAGCAGTACTTC. Amino acid sequence: CASSYGTVTYEQYF.

This clonotype was counted between two and nine times. The chain carries TRBV7-8 and TRBJ2-7; D perhaps matches TRBD2 (5 bases). Trimming left V 8 bases short and J 3 bases short, with 11 bases between. Germline loops: CDR1 SGHVS, CDR2 FQNEAQ. The CDR3 loop spans 12 amino acids. CDR3 in DNA: TGTGCCAGCGGCCTTGGAGGCTACGAGCAGTACTTC. As protein: CASGLGGYEQYF.

V and J are TRBV4-1 and TRBJ2-7; 8 bases are a match to TRBD1. The CDR3 has 15 residues. The germline CDR1 and CDR2 sequences are MGHRA and YSYEKL. V lost 4 bases and J lost 3; bases outside the gene matches: 8. CDR3 loop: CASSPGTGECYEQYF. The CDR3 DNA sequence: TGCGCCAGCAGCCCTGGGACAGGAGAGTGCTACGAGCAGTACTTC.

This clonotype was seen only a few times. The rearrangement joins TRBV4-1 to TRBJ2-1, with 7 bases matching TRBD1. Germline V gene data show CDR1 as MGHRA and CDR2 as YSYEKL. The CDR3 runs to 17 residues. V trimming: 0 bases; J trimming: 4 bases; junction bases outside the gene matches: 9. In DNA, the CDR3 is TGCGCCAGCAGCCAAGATCTCGGGGACAGCGGTTACAATGAGCAGTTCTTC. It yields the protein CASSQDLGDSGYNEQFF.

This chain uses TRBV4-1 with TRBJ2-5; the D gene is possibly TRBD2 (5 bases). This CDR3 has 16 residues. CDR1 MGHRA and CDR2 YSYEKL come from the germline V gene. V was trimmed by 0 bases and J by 5 bases, leaving 16 bases between them. CDR3 coding DNA: TGCGCCAGCAGCCAAGAAAGCTCGACTACCTGGGAGACCCAGTACTTC. Translated, it gives CASSQESSTTWETQYF.

The chain uses TRBV7-2 and TRBJ2-3, with D maybe TRBD2 (6 bases). The germline V and J ends were trimmed by 2 bases and 7 bases, with 28 bases remaining between them. The CDR3 is 19 amino acids. Germline values: CDR1 SGHTA, CDR2 FQGNSA. The CDR3 nucleotides are TGTGCCAGCAGCTTATCCGGTTTGGAGCGGTGGAGGGAAATCCATACGCAGTATTTT. Translated, it gives CASSLSGLERWREIHTQYF.

This clonotype was seen at least ten times. The chain links TRBV18 to TRBJ2-1; D might be TRBD2 (6 bases). TRBJ2-7 explains the end of the DNA better; the J call may be wrong. CDR1 is KGHSH, CDR2 LQKENI, per germline. This CDR3 is 13 amino acids long. The CDR3 protein is CASSPAGYNEQYF. Here the CDR3 DNA reads TGTGCCAGCTCACCAGCGGGATACAATGAGCAGTACTTC.

The V call is TRBV2, the J call TRBJ2-1, with 13 bases identical to TRBD2. V was pared by 7 bases and J by 6 bases, with 9 bases of the junction left unmatched. The length of the CDR3 is 16 residues. CDR1 and CDR2 (germline): SNHLY, FYNNEI. The CDR3 nucleotides are TGTGCCAGCACCTTGGGACTAGCGGGAAGTTCCAATGAGCAGTTCTTC. The encoded protein is CASTLGLAGSSNEQFF. The full variable domain, with the rest looked up from reference TRBV2 and TRBJ2-1, is EPEVTQTPSHQVTQMGQEVILRCVPISNHLYFYWYRQILGQKVEFLVSFYNNEISEKSEIFDDQFSVERPDGSNFTLKIRSTKLEDSAMYFCASTLGLAGSSNEQFFGPGTRLTVL.

CDR3 in amino acids: CARATEVTDTQYF. CDR3 coding DNA: TGTGCCAGGGCTACGGAAGTCACAGATACGCAGTATTTT. The chain recombines TRBV2 with TRBJ2-3; no reliable D call. The V gene's germline CDR1 is SNHLY and CDR2 FYNNEI. V shed 9 bases and J shed 2 bases, with 12 bases lying between them. The length of the CDR3 is 13 residues.

This clonotype came up many times. The chain employs TRBV5-1 and TRBJ2-1; D may be TRBD2 (5 bases). The V and J ends lost 4 bases and 1 base respectively, with 12 bases between them. Germline V gene data show CDR1 as SGHRS and CDR2 as YFSETQ. The length of the CDR3 is 15 residues. The CDR3 protein is CASSIGDVSYNEQFF. CDR3 in DNA: TGCGCCAGCAGCATCGGGGATGTTTCCTACAATGAGCAGTTCTTC.

The chain combines TRBV6-2 or TRBV6-3 with TRBJ2-1; 10 nucleotides match TRBD1. CDR1 is MNHEY and CDR2 is SVGEGT in the germline V gene. The CDR3 consists of 15 residues. With 4 bases clipped from V and 7 bases from J, the junction kept 7 bases outside the gene matches. CDR3 nucleotide sequence: TGTGCCAGCAGTTCTCAGGGACAGGGGCGGAATGAGCAGTTCTTC. Its translation is CASSSQGQGRNEQFF.

The rearrangement joins TRBV28 to TRBJ2-3, with D perhaps being TRBD1 or TRBD2 (6 bases each). CDR3 length: 14 residues. The V end lost 6 bases, the J end lost 2 bases, and 12 bases lay between the germline ends. Germline lookup yields CDR1 MDHEN and CDR2 SYDVKM. The CDR3 spells CASRGPGATDTQYF. The CDR3 nucleotides read TGTGCCAGCAGGGGCCCGGGGGCCACAGATACGCAGTATTTT.

This clonotype was seen only a few times. The rearrangement links TRBV20-1 to TRBJ1-2; D gene uncertain. The V end was cut by 5 bases, the J end by 4 bases, with 8 bases between. There are 11 residues in the CDR3. Germline CDR1 reads DFQATT; CDR2 reads SNEGSKA (reference sequence). In DNA, the CDR3 is TGCAGTGCTGCGGGGAGCTATGGCTACACCTTC. Its protein product is CSAAGSYGYTF.

This clonotype was found a few times. The gene calls are TRBV4-3 and TRBJ2-4, with D possibly being TRBD1 (5 bases). The DNA matches TRBJ2-7 better at its end, which makes the J call doubtful. The CDR3 runs to 14 residues. Germline V gene sequence: CDR1 LGHNA, CDR2 YSLEER. DNA for the CDR3: TGCGCCAGCAGCCACGGGCAGGGCCCTCACGAGCAGTACTTC. Residues: CASSHGQGPHEQYF.

This clonotype was counted once. V is TRBV20-1 and J is TRBJ1-5, with D tentatively TRBD1 (5 bases). The ends were cut back, 3 bases at V and 2 bases at J, with 14 bases in the middle. Germline CDR1 reads DFQATT; CDR2 reads SNEGSKA (reference sequence). The CDR3 sequence is 15 residues long. Here the CDR3 reads CSARDPAGGNQPQHF. For the CDR3, the DNA is TGCAGTGCTAGGGATCCTGCGGGGGGCAATCAGCCCCAGCATTTT.

The V and J genes are TRBV7-2 and TRBJ2-5; D not resolved. The ends were cut back, 1 base at V and 13 bases at J, with 19 bases in the middle. There are 14 residues in the CDR3. From germline, CDR1 is SGHTA and CDR2 FQGNSA. CDR3 sequence (DNA): TGTGCCAGCAGCTTAGAGAGTATTACAAAAGAGCGGTACTTC. It specifies CASSLESITKERYF. Complete variable domain (other parts from reference TRBV7-2 and TRBJ2-5): GAGVSQSPSNKVTEKGKDVELRCDPISGHTALYWYRQSLGQGLEFLIYFQGNSAPDKSGLPSDRFSAERTGGSVSTLTIQRTQQEDSAVYLCASSLESITKERYFGPGTRLLVL.

The chain combines TRBV27 with TRBJ2-7; 7 nucleotides align to TRBD1. This CDR3 has 16 amino acids. Losses at the gene ends were 1 base for V and 0 bases for J; bases not matched to a gene: 6. Germline V gene data show CDR1 as MNHEY and CDR2 as SMNVEV (reference sequence). For the CDR3, the DNA is TGTGCCAGCAGTTTATTCGGGACAGTGCTCTCCTACGAGCAGTACTTC. Protein sequence: CASSLFGTVLSYEQYF.

The chain employs TRBV5-6 and TRBJ2-1; no definite D call. Germline values: CDR1 SGHDT, CDR2 YYEEEE. Trimming took off 2 bases at V and 10 bases at J, with 7 bases between the two ends. This CDR3 is 11 amino acids long. This CDR3 is CASSFLIEQFF. CDR3 bases: TGTGCCAGCAGCTTTCTTATCGAGCAGTTCTTC.

This clonotype appeared a few times. This sequence joins TRBV12-3 or TRBV12-4 and TRBJ1-2; no clear D gene. This CDR3 region has 11 residues. V lost 8 bases and J 3 bases, leaving 7 bases between the germline ends. CDR3 nucleotides: TGTGCCAGCGGCCTATACTATGGCTACACCTTC. It specifies CASGLYYGYTF.

The chain carries TRBV20-1 and TRBJ2-1; TRBD2 aligns across 12 bases. This CDR3 spans 14 amino acids. V shed 6 bases, J shed 0 bases, and the junction held 0 bases outside the gene matches. Germline loops: CDR1 DFQATT, CDR2 SNEGSKA (reference sequence). This CDR3 is CSATSGSSYNEQFF. In nucleotides, the CDR3 is TGCAGTGCGACTAGCGGGAGCTCCTACAATGAGCAGTTCTTC.